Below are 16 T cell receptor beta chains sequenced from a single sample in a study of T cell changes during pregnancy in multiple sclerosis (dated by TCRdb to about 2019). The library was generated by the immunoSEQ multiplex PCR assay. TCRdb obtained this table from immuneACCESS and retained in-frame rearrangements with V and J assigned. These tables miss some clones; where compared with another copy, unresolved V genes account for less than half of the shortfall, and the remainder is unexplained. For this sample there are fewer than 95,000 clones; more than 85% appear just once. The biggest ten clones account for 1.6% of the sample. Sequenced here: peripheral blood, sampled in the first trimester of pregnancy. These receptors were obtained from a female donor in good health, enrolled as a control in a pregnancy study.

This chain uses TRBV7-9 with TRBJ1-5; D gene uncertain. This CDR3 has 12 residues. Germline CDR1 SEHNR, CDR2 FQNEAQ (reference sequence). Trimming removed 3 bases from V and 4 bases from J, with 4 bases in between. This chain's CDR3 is CASSLQNQPQHF. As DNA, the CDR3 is TGTGCCAGCAGCTTGCAGAATCAGCCCCAGCATTTT.

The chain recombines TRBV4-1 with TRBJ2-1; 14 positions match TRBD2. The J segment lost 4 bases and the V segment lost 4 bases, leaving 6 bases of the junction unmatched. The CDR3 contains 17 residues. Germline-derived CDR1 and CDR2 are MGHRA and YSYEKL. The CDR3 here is CASSRAGLAGAYNEQFF. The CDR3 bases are TGCGCCAGCAGCCGGGCGGGACTAGCGGGAGCATACAATGAGCAGTTCTTC.

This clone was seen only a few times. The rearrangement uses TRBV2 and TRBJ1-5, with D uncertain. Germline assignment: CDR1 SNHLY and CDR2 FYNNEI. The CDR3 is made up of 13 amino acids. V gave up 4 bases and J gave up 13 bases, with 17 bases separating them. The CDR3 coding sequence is TGTGCCAGCAGTGGGGCCCCGCATGTGGGTCAGCATTTT. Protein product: CASSGAPHVGQHF.

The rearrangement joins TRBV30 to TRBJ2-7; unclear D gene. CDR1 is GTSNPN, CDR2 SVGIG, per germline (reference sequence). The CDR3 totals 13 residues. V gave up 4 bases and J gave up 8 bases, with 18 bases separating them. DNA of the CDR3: TGTGCCTGGAACCCCACTAATCCTTCCAAGCAGTACTTC. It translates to CAWNPTNPSKQYF.

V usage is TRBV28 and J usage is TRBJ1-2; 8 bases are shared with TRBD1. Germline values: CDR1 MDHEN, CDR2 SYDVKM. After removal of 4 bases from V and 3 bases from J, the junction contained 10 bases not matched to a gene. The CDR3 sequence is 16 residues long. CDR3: CASSSPGTGLDYGYTF. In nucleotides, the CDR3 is TGTGCCAGCAGTTCTCCCGGGACAGGACTGGACTATGGCTACACCTTC.

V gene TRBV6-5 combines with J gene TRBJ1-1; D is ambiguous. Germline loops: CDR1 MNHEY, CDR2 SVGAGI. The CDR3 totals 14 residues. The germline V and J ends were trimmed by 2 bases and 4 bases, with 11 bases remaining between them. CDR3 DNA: TGTGCCAGCAGTTACGCTCCGTGGGCCACTGAAGCTTTCTTT. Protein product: CASSYAPWATEAFF.

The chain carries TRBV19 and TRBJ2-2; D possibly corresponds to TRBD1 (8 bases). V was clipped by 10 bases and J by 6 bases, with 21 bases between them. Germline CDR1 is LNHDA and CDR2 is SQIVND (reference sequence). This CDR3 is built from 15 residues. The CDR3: CATLQGGGIPGELFF. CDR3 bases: TGTGCCACCCTACAGGGGGGAGGGATCCCCGGGGAGCTGTTTTTT.

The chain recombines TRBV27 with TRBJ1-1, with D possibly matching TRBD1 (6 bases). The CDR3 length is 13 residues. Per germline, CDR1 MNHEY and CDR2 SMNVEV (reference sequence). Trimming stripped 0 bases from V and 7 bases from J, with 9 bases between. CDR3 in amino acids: CASSLSRGGEAFF. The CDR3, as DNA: TGTGCCAGCAGTTTATCGAGAGGGGGTGAAGCTTTCTTT.

The CDR3, as DNA: TGTGCCAGCTCGCCTATTCAAGCGGGAAACGGGGAGCTGTTTTTT. It yields the protein CASSPIQAGNGELFF. The chain has TRBV18 and TRBJ2-2; 7 nucleotides line up with TRBD2. Trimming at V came to 6 bases and at J to 7 bases, leaving 11 bases not matched to a gene. CDR3 size: 15 residues. Germline V gene lookup returns CDR1 KGHSH and CDR2 LQKENI. The full variable domain, in which reference TRBV18 and TRBJ2-2 provide the parts outside the CDR3, is NAGVMQNPRHLVRRRGQEARLRCSPMKGHSHVYWYRQLPEEGLKFMVYLQKENIIDESGMPKERFSAEFPKEGPSILRIQQVVRGDSAAYFCASSPIQAGNGELFFGEGSRLTVL.

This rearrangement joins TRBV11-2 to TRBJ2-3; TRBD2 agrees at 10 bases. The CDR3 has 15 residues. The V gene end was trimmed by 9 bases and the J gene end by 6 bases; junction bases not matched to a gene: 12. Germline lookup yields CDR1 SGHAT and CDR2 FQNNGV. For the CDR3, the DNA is TGTGCCAGTCAGAATCTAGCGGGAGTGTCGGATACGCAGTATTTT. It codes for CASQNLAGVSDTQYF.

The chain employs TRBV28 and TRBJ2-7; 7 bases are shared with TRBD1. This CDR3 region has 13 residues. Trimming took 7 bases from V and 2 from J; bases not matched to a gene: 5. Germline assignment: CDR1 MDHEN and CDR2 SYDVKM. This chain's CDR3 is CASKGAPTYEQYF. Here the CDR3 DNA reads TGTGCCAGCAAGGGGGCTCCCACCTACGAGCAGTACTTC.

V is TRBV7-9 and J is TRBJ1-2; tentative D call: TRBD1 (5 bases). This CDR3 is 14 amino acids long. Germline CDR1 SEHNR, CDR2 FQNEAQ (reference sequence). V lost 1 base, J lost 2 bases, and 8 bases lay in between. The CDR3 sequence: CASSLVSGNYGYTF. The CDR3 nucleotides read TGTGCCAGCAGCTTAGTCTCAGGGAACTATGGCTACACCTTC.

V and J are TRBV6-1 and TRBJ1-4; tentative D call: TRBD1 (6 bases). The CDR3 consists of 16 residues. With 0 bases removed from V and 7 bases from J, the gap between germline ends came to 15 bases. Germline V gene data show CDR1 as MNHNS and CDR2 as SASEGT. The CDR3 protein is CASSEAENRVTEKLFF. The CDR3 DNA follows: TGTGCCAGCAGTGAAGCTGAGAACAGGGTAACTGAAAAACTGTTTTTT.

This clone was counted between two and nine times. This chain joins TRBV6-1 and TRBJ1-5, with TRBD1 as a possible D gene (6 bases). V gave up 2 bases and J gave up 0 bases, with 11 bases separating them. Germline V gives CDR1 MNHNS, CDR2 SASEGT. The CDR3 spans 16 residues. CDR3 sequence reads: CASSESPGDSNQPQHF. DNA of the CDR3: TGTGCCAGCAGTGAATCCCCAGGGGATAGCAATCAGCCCCAGCATTTT.

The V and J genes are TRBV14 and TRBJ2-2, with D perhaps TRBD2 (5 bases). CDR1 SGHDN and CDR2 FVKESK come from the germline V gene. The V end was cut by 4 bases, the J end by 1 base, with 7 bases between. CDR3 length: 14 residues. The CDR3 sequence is CASSPGGNTGELFF. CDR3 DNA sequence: TGTGCCAGCAGCCCAGGAGGGAACACCGGGGAGCTGTTTTTT.

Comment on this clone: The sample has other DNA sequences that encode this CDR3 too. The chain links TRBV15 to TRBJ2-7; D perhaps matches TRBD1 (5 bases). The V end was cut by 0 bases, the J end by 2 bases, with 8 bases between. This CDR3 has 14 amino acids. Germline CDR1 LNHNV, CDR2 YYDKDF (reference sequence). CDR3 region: CATSRDRGTYEQYF. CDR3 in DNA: TGTGCCACCAGCAGAGATAGGGGTACCTACGAGCAGTACTTC.